This T cell receptor beta chain was found in a study of blood T cell repertoires in COVID-19 (dated by TCRdb to between 2020 and 2021). Some background on the complete study: The collaborator samples originated in the United States, Italy and Spain and spanned the acute and convalescent phases of COVID-19. The material from the prospective study consisted of cDNA or gDNA derived from T cells, B-cell-depleted T cells, or PBMCs. Deeply sampled blood TCRbeta repertoires from subjects exposed to, actively infected with, or recovered from COVID-19 were included in the dataset. The repertoires were released in a freely available public database intended as a resource for research on the immune response to SARS-CoV-2. The samples were drawn from the first 160 participants of the ongoing ImmuneRACE study and from 950 to 1,500 subjects provided by 6 global collaborators. The sample metadata nearly always contained a de-identified subject ID, COVID-19 status, age in years and sex. Where available, HLA class I and class II types were obtained from metadata supplied by the sample provider rather than from assay-based typing.

Broad study findings and their caveats: Clinical and demographic metadata were provided uncurated, with the amount varying by source and participant.

The V and J ends are trimmed by 2 bases and 4 bases, leaving 9 bases between them. The germline V gene gives CDR1 as MNHNS and CDR2 as SASEGT. The CDR3 starts with the cysteine, ends with the phenylalanine, and has 15 residues. Only CDR3 DNA remains: 45 bases, in frame from the first base. Whole blood was collected in K2EDTA tubes by collaborating institutions according to the institutions' own protocols. For TCRbeta analysis, collaborators shipped samples as frozen whole blood, isolated PBMCs, or DNA extracted from either of those sample types. Regarding this clone: Its antigen is not yet known. No base quality information exists; no much larger clone differs at one position.

The immunoSEQ Assay, a bias-controlled multiplex PCR, was used to amplify TCRbeta CDR3 regions from genomic DNA. Under the source paper's analysis protocol: The number of nucleated cells in each sample was estimated from the amplification of reference gene primers within the assay. Sequence reads were collapsed and filtered to measure the absolute abundance of every unique TCRbeta CDR3 rearrangement. For each sample, productive Simpson clonality was calculated by taking the square root of Simpson's diversity index across productive rearrangements. The source is immuneACCESS, and TCRdb retained only in-frame sequences with V and J called. Part of the clones is not carried over; for the studies checked, unresolved V genes explain less than half of this, and the remainder is unexplained. For V, J and clone size, that table is used; D and trimming come from the DNA. The sample table holds more than 95,000 clones, of which approximately 87% were seen once. The top ten hold approximately 2.1% of the sample.

The clonotype was recovered from a young man with acute or convalescent COVID-19. Sequencing was performed on peripheral blood. The sequence joins TRBV6-1 to TRBJ1-6; TRBD1 might be the D gene, on 5 matching bases. In nucleotide form, the sequence is TGTGCCAGCAGTGAACAGGACAATTATAATTCACCCCTCCACTTT. Its coded protein is CASSEQDNYNSPLHF.